This TCR beta chain was captured by sequencing in a study of shared clonotypes between healthy human individuals. Naive CD8 isolation took CD45RO-negative cells positively selected for CCR7 and excluded terminally differentiated effector memory CD45RA+ cells. CDR3 length: 15 residues. Deletions cut 5 bases from V and 1 base from J, with 14 bases between. Germline V lookup: CDR1 MDHEN, CDR2 SYDVKM. Splitting of each subset's genomic DNA was done evenly across several immunoSEQ plates. Replicate sorted-subset PCRs were loaded with 150 to 250 ng DNA, 30,000 to 35,000 T cell genomes. In the source study's methods: Junction-only sequences produced by ImmunoSEQ had no quality scores, so filtering differed. The table came from immunoSEQ multiplex PCR; TCRdb's copy has only in-frame clones and leaves some out. That table gives V, J and clone size, and the DNA gave D and trimming. The data hold roughly 590,000 clones, with less than 97% observed a single time.

Study-wide points: It was observed that roughly 5.4% of naive CD4 clonotypes were shared across several donors.

With respect to this clone: Antigen: not known.

Sequencing input: naive CD8+ T cells sorted from blood. The TCR originated in a woman younger than 45 in good health. V is TRBV28 and J is TRBJ2-5; D is perhaps TRBD1 or TRBD2 (5 bases each). The CDR3 spells CASSGGSTVQETQYF. In DNA, the CDR3 is TGTGCCAGCAGTGGGGGATCGACAGTCCAAGAGACCCAGTACTTC.